These 27 T cell receptor beta chains were sequenced from one sample in a study of T-cell memory formation after mild COVID-19. Each CDR3 protein gets one entry after TCRdb re-called the 5' RACE reads with MiXCR. The table lists approximately 250,000 distinct CDR3 sequences, just over 15% of them singletons. The sample was PBMCs or a T cell subset sorted from them (not recorded which). Receptors originate from an adult woman who had mild COVID-19 (a few samples of this study predate the infection). Cell type and time point are not known.

The chain joins TRBV19 to TRBJ2-3; D is tentatively TRBD1 or TRBD2 (5 bases each). The CDR3 consists of 14 residues. V was shortened by 4 bases and J by 0 bases, with 8 bases between the two germline ends. Germline V gene data show CDR1 as LNHDA and CDR2 as SQIVND (reference sequence). The CDR3 DNA reads TGTGCCAGTAGTAGGGACGGCAGCACAGATACGCAGTATTTT. This encodes CASSRDGSTDTQYF.

The CDR3 here is CAWSKDSNEKLFF. CDR3 in DNA: TGTGCCTGGAGTAAGGACAGTAATGAAAAACTGTTTTTT. V and J are TRBV30 and TRBJ1-4, with a tentative D call TRBD1 (6 bases). This CDR3 is 13 amino acids long. V lost 2 bases and J 4 bases, leaving 8 bases between the germline ends. Germline V gene lookup returns CDR1 GTSNPN and CDR2 SVGIG (reference sequence).

This clonotype has more than one count but fewer than ten. The chain is built from TRBV12-3 or TRBV12-4 and TRBJ2-5, with 9 bases fitting TRBD1. The trim removed 5 bases at V and 0 bases at J, leaving 4 bases unmatched. CDR3 length equals 15 residues. The CDR3 DNA is TGTGCCAGCAGTAAACAGGGGGCCCACCAAGAGACCCAGTACTTC. It codes for CASSKQGAHQETQYF.

The chain has TRBV6-5 and TRBJ1-5; D is ambiguous. The CDR3 covers 15 residues. Looked up from germline, CDR1 is MNHEY and CDR2 is SVGAGI. V lost 2 bases, J lost 2 bases, and 10 bases lay in between. This CDR3 is CASSYSHSGNQPQHF. The CDR3 bases are TGTGCCAGCAGTTACAGTCACTCGGGCAATCAGCCCCAGCATTTT.

This clonotype was detected a few times. J is TRBJ2-5 and V is TRBV5-1; tentative D call: TRBD1 (5 bases). From germline, CDR1 is SGHRS and CDR2 YFSETQ. The CDR3 length is 14 residues. Deletions cut 4 bases from V and 1 base from J, with 11 bases between. This CDR3 is CASSPQAFQETQYF. Written as DNA, the CDR3 is TGCGCCAGCAGCCCACAGGCCTTCCAAGAGACCCAGTACTTC.

There are a few counts of this clonotype. V gene TRBV11-3 combines with J gene TRBJ2-7; TRBD2 matches 9 bases. CDR1 and CDR2 (germline): SGHNT, YENEEA. V lost 0 bases and J lost 5; bases outside the gene matches: 5. The length of the CDR3 is 15 residues. DNA for the CDR3: TGTGCCAGCAGCTTAGAGGCGGGAGGGCCGCACGAGCAGTACTTC. Amino acids: CASSLEAGGPHEQYF.

Ten or more counts support this clonotype. V and J are TRBV7-2 and TRBJ2-2; D gene ambiguous. This CDR3 has 13 amino acids. Trimming removed 4 bases from V and 3 bases from J, with 6 bases in between. The germline V gene has CDR1 SGHTA and CDR2 FQGNSA. DNA of the CDR3: TGTGCCAGCAGCTCCCAATACACCGGGGAGCTGTTTTTT. This translates into CASSSQYTGELFF.

The chain recombines TRBV11-3 with TRBJ2-3; D uncertain. Trimming cost V 1 base and J 0 bases, with 17 bases left between them. From germline, CDR1 is SGHNT and CDR2 YENEEA. The CDR3 spans 18 residues. The CDR3 protein is CASSLGLIVRGSTDTQYF. The CDR3 bases are TGTGCCAGCAGCTTAGGTCTTATCGTCCGCGGTAGCACAGATACGCAGTATTTT.

The chain joins TRBV9 to TRBJ2-7; 9 positions agree with TRBD1. This CDR3 contains 16 residues. V shed 3 bases and J 3 bases; nucleotides not matched to a gene: 10. In germline, CDR1 is SGDLS, CDR2 YYNGEE. DNA for the CDR3: TGTGCCAGCAGCGAACATCCGGGACAGGGAATCTACGAGCAGTACTTC. Translation: CASSEHPGQGIYEQYF.

This clonotype has only a few counts. The chain joins TRBV5-1 to TRBJ1-2; 7 bases match TRBD1. Germline values: CDR1 SGHRS, CDR2 YFSETQ. The length of the CDR3 is 14 residues. Unmatched junction bases numbered 9, after V lost 5 bases and J lost 5 bases. CDR3 DNA: TGCGCCAGCAGTAGGGAGGGACAGAAGTATGGCTACACCTTC. Translated: CASSREGQKYGYTF.

This clonotype was observed a few times. The chain employs TRBV12-3 or TRBV12-4 and TRBJ1-4; TRBD1 agrees at 8 bases. The J segment lost 8 bases and the V segment lost 5 bases, leaving 10 bases of the junction unmatched. The CDR3 runs 15 residues. The CDR3 DNA reads TGTGCCAGCAGTCAGGGGGCGACCATGGGCGAAAAACTGTTTTTT. This sequence encodes CASSQGATMGEKLFF.

This clonotype showed up just a few times. The genes are TRBV10-3 and TRBJ2-3, with TRBD2 matching 7 bases. The CDR3 runs to 15 residues. V gave up 3 bases and J gave up 2 bases; unmatched junction bases: 5. Germline V gene sequence: CDR1 ENHRY, CDR2 SYGVKD. For the CDR3, the DNA is TGTGCCATCAGTGATGGAGGGAGGGCCACAGATACGCAGTATTTT. As protein: CAISDGGRATDTQYF.

This chain joins TRBV5-6 and TRBJ2-7, with 13 bases lining up with TRBD2. The CDR3 sequence is 17 residues long. CDR1 and CDR2 (germline): SGHDT, YYEEEE. V shed 4 bases and J 0 bases; nucleotides not matched to a gene: 7. The DNA of the CDR3 is TGTGCCAGCAGCCTAGGACTAGCGGGGGCCGGCTCCTACGAGCAGTACTTC. It encodes CASSLGLAGAGSYEQYF.

The genes are TRBV5-1 and TRBJ2-1; the match to TRBD2 covers 8 bases. V was clipped by 4 bases and J by 1 base; unmatched bases: 4. Germline V gene sequence: CDR1 SGHRS, CDR2 YFSETQ. CDR3 length equals 15 residues. CDR3 in DNA: TGCGCCAGCAGCACCGGGGGGGGATCCTACAATGAGCAGTTCTTC. It specifies CASSTGGGSYNEQFF.

In this sample, this clonotype turned up many times. V and J are TRBV7-3 and TRBJ2-1, with D possibly matching TRBD1 (6 bases). CDR1 and CDR2 (germline): SGHTA, FQGTGA. This CDR3 is 15 amino acids long. The germline V and J ends were trimmed by 2 bases and 9 bases, with 17 bases remaining between them. The DNA of the CDR3 is TGTGCCAGCAGCTTAGGAGTGGGGGCCGAGGGTGAGCAGTTCTTC. Protein: CASSLGVGAEGEQFF.

This clonotype has only a few counts. The V call is TRBV5-1, the J call TRBJ1-1; the match to TRBD1 covers 12 bases. From germline, CDR1 is SGHRS and CDR2 YFSETQ. V was clipped by 3 bases and J by 3 bases; unmatched bases: 3. There are 15 residues in the CDR3. This chain's CDR3 is CASSSGTGGYTEAFF. CDR3 in DNA: TGCGCCAGCAGCTCCGGGACAGGGGGCTACACTGAAGCTTTCTTT.

This rearrangement joins TRBV7-3 to TRBJ1-1; D unclear. CDR1 and CDR2 from the germline V gene are SGHTA and FQGTGA. Trimming took off 5 bases at V and 6 bases at J, with 13 bases between the two ends. The CDR3 totals 13 residues. The CDR3 region is CASSLSAEAEAFF. The DNA for the CDR3 is TGTGCCAGCAGCCTCTCAGCGGAGGCTGAAGCTTTCTTT.

The rearrangement joins TRBV12-3 or TRBV12-4 to TRBJ1-2; tentative D call: TRBD1 (6 bases). This CDR3 comprises 13 residues. The V end was cut by 5 bases, the J end by 8 bases, with 15 bases between. The CDR3 region has the DNA TGTGCCAGCAGTCTTGGGGGCAGGGGAGGCTACACCTTC. This encodes CASSLGGRGGYTF.

This clonotype was picked up a small number of times. The chain links TRBV4-2 to TRBJ1-1, with a tentative D call TRBD1 (5 bases). Looked up from germline, CDR1 is LGHNA and CDR2 is YNFKEQ. The CDR3 consists of 15 residues. V was shortened by 1 base and J by 1 base, with 10 bases between the two germline ends. CDR3 region: CASSQVGQGNTEAFF. CDR3 sequence (DNA): TGTGCCAGCAGCCAAGTCGGGCAGGGGAACACTGAAGCTTTCTTT.

In this sample, this clonotype turned up a few times. At one end the junction does not follow the germline gene, possibly because of a read error. V usage is TRBV11-2 and J usage is TRBJ2-3; TRBD2 matches at 11 bases. Per germline, CDR1 SGHAT and CDR2 FQNNGV. The CDR3 has 13 amino acids. CDR3 loop: CASNLVSSGRPHF. CDR3 nucleotides: TGTGCCAGCAACCTCGTATCTAGCGGGAGGCCGCATTTT.

The V gene is TRBV20-1, the J gene TRBJ2-5; maybe TRBD2 (5 bases). CDR1 is DFQATT, CDR2 SNEGSKA, per germline (reference sequence). The CDR3 has 13 amino acids. V shed 0 bases and J shed 4 bases, with 9 bases lying between them. This CDR3 reads CSARDLGAETQYF. The CDR3 nucleotides read TGCAGTGCTAGAGATTTGGGAGCAGAGACCCAGTACTTC.

This clonotype appeared a few times. The gene calls are TRBV5-1 and TRBJ2-7; 9 bases are a match to TRBD1. Germline V gene lookup returns CDR1 SGHRS and CDR2 YFSETQ. The CDR3 has 17 residues. Trimming cost V 3 bases and J 5 bases; bases outside gene matches: 15. CDR3 nucleotides: TGCGCCAGCAGCTCGACGCCGACCGGGACAGGGCACAACGAGCAGTACTTC. Protein sequence: CASSSTPTGTGHNEQYF.

In its sample, this clonotype was seen a few times. This chain connects TRBV11-3 to TRBJ2-5; D perhaps matches TRBD2 (5 bases). Germline-derived CDR1 and CDR2 are SGHNT and YENEEA. This CDR3 is built from 12 residues. Trimming stripped 7 bases from V and 5 bases from J, with 11 bases between. The CDR3 spells CASTDWRETQYF. The CDR3, as DNA: TGTGCCAGCACCGATTGGAGGGAGACCCAGTACTTC.

There are a few counts of this clonotype. V gene TRBV19 combines with J gene TRBJ2-3; D might be TRBD2 (5 bases). The CDR3 runs 15 residues. Trimming took 6 bases from V and 0 from J, leaving 13 bases between them. CDR1 and CDR2 from the germline V gene are LNHDA and SQIVND (reference sequence). DNA for the CDR3: TGTGCCAGTAGACCAACGGAGGTGAGCACAGATACGCAGTATTTT. Encoded protein: CASRPTEVSTDTQYF.

The chain uses TRBV5-1 and TRBJ2-3; TRBD1 or TRBD2 may be the D gene (5 bases each). Germline V lookup: CDR1 SGHRS, CDR2 YFSETQ. This CDR3 comprises 16 residues. Trimming cost V 5 bases and J 2 bases, with 18 bases left between them. The CDR3 loop is CASSNTPGPNTDTQYF. CDR3 nucleotides: TGCGCCAGCAGTAATACTCCGGGACCGAACACAGATACGCAGTATTTT.

The V call is TRBV7-3, the J call TRBJ2-4, with a tentative D call TRBD2 (6 bases). The CDR3 loop spans 16 amino acids. Germline-derived CDR1 and CDR2 are SGHTA and FQGTGA. Trimming removed 6 bases at V and 1 base at J, with 16 bases between. The chain's CDR3 is CASSTGGAGAKNIQYF. As DNA, the CDR3 is TGTGCCAGCAGTACCGGCGGGGCGGGGGCCAAAAACATTCAGTACTTC.

The rearrangement joins TRBV5-5 to TRBJ2-5; the D call may be TRBD1 or TRBD2 (5 bases each). The germline CDR1 and CDR2 sequences are SGHKS and YYEKEE (reference sequence). The CDR3 loop spans 16 amino acids. Trimming left V 1 base short and J 5 bases short, with 18 bases between. CDR3 protein: CASSLSVNSRGETQYF. Here the CDR3 DNA reads TGTGCCAGCAGCTTGTCGGTAAACTCGAGGGGTGAGACCCAGTACTTC.